This is a list of T cell receptor beta chains from one sample in a study of identical twins. TCRdb independently ran MiXCR on the 5' RACE reads; one entry per CDR3 protein. Here the sample spans some 660,000 distinct CDR3 sequences, 8.5% to 9.5% being singletons. The data were also submitted as part of a second study, on yellow fever vaccine responses in identical twins.

The specimen was PBMCs. The receptor source for this set is a woman between 18 and 30 years old in good health. The CDR3 runs from the conserved cysteine through the conserved F or W. D genes are given only for firm matches. Clone size appears in some rows only: once, few, many, or a class for an expanded clone.

d_call,clone_size,v_call,j_call,cdr3_nt,cdr3_aa
-,-,TRBV7-8,TRBJ2-3,TGTGCCAGCAGCTCCGGGCTAAGTAGCACAGATACGCAGTATTTT,CASSSGLSSTDTQYF
-,many,TRBV5-1,TRBJ2-5,TGTGCCAGCAGTTCAAAAGAGACCCAGTACTTC,CASSSKETQYF
TRBD2,few,TRBV29-1,TRBJ2-1,TGCAGCTCTAGGACTAGCGAGTACAATGAGCAGTTCTTC,CSSRTSEYNEQFF
-,few,TRBV12-3/TRBV12-4,TRBJ2-7,TGTGCCAGCAGTCCGTACACGAGCTCCTACGAGCAGTACTTC,CASSPYTSSYEQYF
-,-,TRBV19,TRBJ1-4,TGTGCCAGCGGCCTGCGACCCGGACAGCGAGATGAAAAACTGTTTTTT,CASGLRPGQRDEKLFF
-,-,TRBV5-6,TRBJ2-5,TGTGCCAGCAGCTTAATAGGGACGGAGACCCAGTACTTC,CASSLIGTETQYF
TRBD2,-,TRBV4-2,TRBJ2-2,TGTGCCAGCAGATCTAGCGGGAGGGGTTCGGGCACCGGGGAGCTGTTTTTT,CASRSSGRGSGTGELFF
-,many,TRBV29-1,TRBJ2-6,TGCAGCGTTGAAACCGGCTCTGGGGCCAACGTCCTGACTTTC,CSVETGSGANVLTF
TRBD2,-,TRBV6-2/TRBV6-3,TRBJ2-1,TGTGCCAGCAGTTACAGACCGGTGGGGGGGAATGAGCAGTTCTTC,CASSYRPVGGNEQFF
TRBD2,-,TRBV12-3/TRBV12-4,TRBJ2-1,TGTGCCATCAGTTTCCTTCCCGGGACTAGCGGGGTCTACAATGAGCAGTTCTTC,CAISFLPGTSGVYNEQFF
-,-,TRBV2,TRBJ2-5,TGTGCCAGCAGCCAACTGTGGGAAGAGACCCAGTACTTC,CASSQLWEETQYF
-,-,TRBV20-1,TRBJ2-1,TGCAGTGCTAGAAGGGGTGTCCCCTACAATGAGCAGTTCTTC,CSARRGVPYNEQFF
-,many,TRBV4-3,TRBJ2-7,TGCGCCAGCAGCCAAGATCTCAAAGGACACGAGCAGTACTTC,CASSQDLKGHEQYF
-,many,TRBV10-3,TRBJ2-4,TGTGCCATCAGTCCCGAACAGGGCCGAAACATTCAGTACTTC,CAISPEQGRNIQYF
TRBD1,many,TRBV10-3,TRBJ2-3,TGTGCCATCAGTGAGTCGGGGACAGGGGGAAGAAATACGCAGTATTTT,CAISESGTGGRNTQYF
-,-,TRBV6-2/TRBV6-3,TRBJ1-1,TGTGCCAGCAGCTCCGGGACATCTACTGAAGCTTTCTTT,CASSSGTSTEAFF
TRBD2,many,TRBV29-1,TRBJ2-3,TGCAGCGCCCTAGGCGCGGGAGGGACAGATACGCAGTATTTT,CSALGAGGTDTQYF
TRBD2,few,TRBV10-2,TRBJ2-1,TGCGCCAGGAGTAGCGGGAGCAGGAATGAGCAGTTCTTC,CARSSGSRNEQFF
TRBD1,-,TRBV6-5,TRBJ2-1,TGTGCCAGCAGTTACGGACAGGGGGGTGTGCAGTTCTTC,CASSYGQGGVQFF
-,few,TRBV6-2/TRBV6-3,TRBJ2-3,TGTGCCAGCCGAGAAGGGCGGGAAGCAGATACGCAGTATTTT,CASREGREADTQYF
TRBD2,-,TRBV12-3/TRBV12-4,TRBJ2-1,TGTGCCATCCAGCGGGGTTACAATGAGCAGTTCTTC,CAIQRGYNEQFF
TRBD2,-,TRBV6-2/TRBV6-3,TRBJ2-7,TGTGCCAGCACCTATGCCGGGACTAGCGGGTACGAGCAGTACTTC,CASTYAGTSGYEQYF
-,few,TRBV12-3/TRBV12-4,TRBJ1-3,TGTGCCAGCAGTAACCTATTGAGTGTGGGCTCTGGAAACACCATATATTTT,CASSNLLSVGSGNTIYF
-,-,TRBV12-2,TRBJ2-3,TGTGCAAGTCGCCCCACCAGTGTCGGAAGGGGGTACAGGGATACGCAGTATTTT,CASRPTSVGRGYRDTQYF
-,many,TRBV28,TRBJ2-5,TGTGCCAGCAGGAAGGGGTACTGGGGAGAGACCCAGTACTTC,CASRKGYWGETQYF
TRBD2,few,TRBV7-3,TRBJ2-7,TGTGCCAGCAGCTCGATAGCGGGGGCCGCCTACGAGCAGTACTTC,CASSSIAGAAYEQYF
TRBD2,few,TRBV20-1,TRBJ2-5,TGCAGTGCTAGACCGCCGGGACTAGCGGGAGTAGAGACCCAGTACTTC,CSARPPGLAGVETQYF
-,many,TRBV6-1,TRBJ1-5,TGTGCCAGCAGTGTGTTTAAGAATAGCAATCAGCCCCAGCATTTT,CASSVFKNSNQPQHF
-,-,TRBV7-8,TRBJ2-2,TGTGCCAGCAGCGCCGGGACCCTCTCCCCCGGGGAGCTGTTTTTT,CASSAGTLSPGELFF
-,-,TRBV7-9,TRBJ1-6,TGTGCCAGCAGGGGCCGCAGTGATTCACCCCTCCACTTT,CASRGRSDSPLHF
-,many,TRBV12-3/TRBV12-4,TRBJ2-1,TGTGCGACGAATCCCCGGACAGTTGCTAATGAGCAGTTCTTC,CATNPRTVANEQFF
-,once,TRBV12-3/TRBV12-4,TRBJ2-7,TGTGCCAGCAGTTTTGTGGGAGGTTTGGGCGAGCAGTACTTC,CASSFVGGLGEQYF
-,many,TRBV12-3/TRBV12-4,TRBJ1-3,TGTGCCAGCAGGCCCAGGCGGGACACCATATATTTT,CASRPRRDTIYF
-,-,TRBV6-2/TRBV6-3,TRBJ2-2,TGTGCCAGCAGTTTTCTGTTGGGTGCCGCAGCTCGGAACACCGGGGAGCTGTTTTTT,CASSFLLGAAARNTGELFF
-,-,TRBV9,TRBJ2-3,TGTGCCAGCACTCGGACCACGGGGTTTTCCACAGATACGCAGTATTTT,CASTRTTGFSTDTQYF
TRBD1,few,TRBV5-1,TRBJ1-1,TGCGCCAGCAGCGGAGGCAGGGGGATGACTGAAGCTTTCTTT,CASSGGRGMTEAFF
TRBD1,many,TRBV14,TRBJ1-4,TGTGCCAGCAGCCCTCGTCCCGGGACAGGTTCAGGGGATGAAAAACTGTTTTTT,CASSPRPGTGSGDEKLFF
TRBD2,few,TRBV4-3,TRBJ2-7,TGCGCCAGCAGCCAAGATACAAGCGGGATGATCCCCTACGAGCAGTACTTC,CASSQDTSGMIPYEQYF
TRBD2,-,TRBV7-9,TRBJ2-5,TGTGCCAGCAGCCCAATAGCGGGGGGCCTGCTGAGGACCCAGTACTTC,CASSPIAGGLLRTQYF
-,-,TRBV2,TRBJ2-7,TGTGCCAGCAGGATCGGGACCTACGAGCAGTACTTC,CASRIGTYEQYF
-,-,TRBV12-3/TRBV12-4,TRBJ2-2,TGTGCCAGCAGTTTATACAGGGTGGGCACCGGGGAGCTGTTTTTT,CASSLYRVGTGELFF
TRBD2,-,TRBV30,TRBJ2-2,TGTGCCTCCCGCCTGACCGGGAGGTACACCGGGGAGCTGTTTTTT,CASRLTGRYTGELFF
-,once,TRBV30,TRBJ2-7,TGTGCCTGGAGTGTGTGGGGGAAGAGCTACGAGCAGTACTTC,CAWSVWGKSYEQYF
-,few,TRBV7-9,TRBJ1-5,TGTGCCAGCAGCCCCGCGTCCTTAGGGCCCCAGCATTTT,CASSPASLGPQHF
TRBD1,many,TRBV7-8,TRBJ1-6,TGTGCCAGCAGCTTGACAGGGTTCGATTCACCCCTCCACTTT,CASSLTGFDSPLHF